These 24 T cell receptor beta chains were sequenced from one sample in a study of blood T cells in healthy people across ages. Primed by a sample-barcoded 5' primer and a J-beta primer mix, a second PCR proceeded for about 7 to 12 cycles. In TCRdb, the 5' RACE reads were re-called with MiXCR into one record per CDR3 protein. The sample records hundreds of thousands of distinct CDR3 sequences, 30% to 45% being singletons. Specimen: blood. The source is a man aged 18 to 30 in good health.

This chain uses TRBV9 with TRBJ1-2, with D uncertain. Germline CDR1 SGDLS, CDR2 YYNGEE. Trimming left V 3 bases short and J 3 bases short, with 15 bases between. The CDR3 loop spans 15 amino acids. The CDR3 sequence: CASSASTEIDYGYTF. CDR3 DNA: TGTGCCAGCAGCGCCTCAACAGAGATCGACTATGGCTACACCTTC.

The chain couples TRBV21-1 to TRBJ1-6; TRBD1 is taken as the D call from the table, unchecked against the DNA. TRBV21-1 is a listed pseudogene. The length of the CDR3 is 16 residues. CDR3 sequence (DNA): TGTGCCAGCAGCAAAGACGTATCGGGGGGAAATTCACCCCTCCACTTT. Amino acid sequence: CASSKDVSGGNSPLHF.

About this clonotype: One end of the junction is discordant with germline, which a read error may explain. This chain uses TRBV12-3 or TRBV12-4 with TRBJ2-3; D might be TRBD2 (6 bases). The CDR3 loop spans 14 amino acids. CDR3 bases: TGTACCAGCAGTTTAGGGACTCTCACAGATACGCAGTATTTT. It yields the protein CTSSLGTLTDTQYF.

This clonotype was seen ten or more times. V and J are TRBV5-6 and TRBJ2-5; TRBD2 might be the D (7 bases). CDR3 length: 15 residues. V was shortened by 7 bases and J by 5 bases, with 21 bases between the two germline ends. Germline lookup yields CDR1 SGHDT and CDR2 YYEEEE. CDR3 in amino acids: CASSVGGRNYETQYF. The CDR3 DNA follows: TGTGCCAGCTCCGTCGGGGGGCGTAATTATGAGACCCAGTACTTC.

This clonotype was seen only a few times. This chain uses TRBV6-2 or TRBV6-3 with TRBJ1-2; D remains ambiguous. The CDR3 extends over 14 amino acids. Germline lookup yields CDR1 MNHEY and CDR2 SVGEGT. Trimming stripped 6 bases from V and 8 bases from J, with 19 bases between. The CDR3 here is CASSFRTELWGYTF. CDR3 sequence (DNA): TGTGCCAGCAGCTTTAGGACTGAACTCTGGGGCTACACCTTC.

This clonotype has at least ten counts. V and J are TRBV5-1 and TRBJ2-7; 11 bases are shared with TRBD1. Trimming cost V 4 bases and J 3 bases; bases outside gene matches: 6. Germline V gene data show CDR1 as SGHRS and CDR2 as YFSETQ. The CDR3 totals 15 residues. The CDR3 here is CASSTGTGGLYEQYF. For the CDR3, the DNA is TGCGCCAGCAGCACTGGGACAGGGGGGCTCTACGAGCAGTACTTC. The complete variable domain, with remaining parts taken from reference TRBV5-1 and TRBJ2-7, reads KAGVTQTPRYLIKTRGQQVTLSCSPISGHRSVSWYQQTPGQGLQFLFEYFSETQRNKGNFPGRFSGRQFSNSRSEMNVSTLELGDSALYLCASSTGTGGLYEQYFGPGTRLTVT.

The chain has TRBV10-3 and TRBJ1-2, with 12 bases lining up with TRBD1. V dropped 3 bases and J dropped 4; count of bases not matched to a gene: 12. The CDR3 covers 18 residues. The germline V gene encodes CDR1 ENHRY and CDR2 SYGVKD. The CDR3 loop is CAISDPSGQGASLYGYTF. Written as DNA, the CDR3 is TGTGCCATCAGTGACCCTTCGGGACAGGGGGCCTCCCTCTATGGCTACACCTTC.

This clonotype was recorded a few times. This chain uses TRBV3-1 with TRBJ1-2; 7 nucleotides match TRBD1. J was trimmed by 4 bases and V by 0 bases; bases with no gene match: 8. The germline gives CDR1 LGHDT, CDR2 YNNKEL (reference sequence). The CDR3 spans 16 residues. Here the CDR3 reads CASSQDLRTGSYGYTF. CDR3 sequence (DNA): TGTGCCAGCAGCCAAGATCTGAGGACAGGAAGCTATGGCTACACCTTC.

This clonotype showed up many times. The rearrangement joins TRBV7-2 to TRBJ2-3; tentatively, D is TRBD1 or TRBD2 (5 bases each). From germline, CDR1 is SGHTA and CDR2 FQGNSA. With 7 bases removed from V and 6 bases from J, the gap between germline ends came to 20 bases. The CDR3 runs to 15 residues. The CDR3 DNA sequence: TGTGCCAGCACCCTTGAGGGGATAGAGGCGGATACGCAGTATTTT. Its protein is CASTLEGIEADTQYF.

The chain combines TRBV18 with TRBJ2-5; D is unclear. Germline-derived CDR1 and CDR2 are KGHSH and LQKENI. With 0 bases removed from V and 4 bases from J, the gap between germline ends came to 12 bases. This CDR3 has 15 residues. The chain's CDR3 is CASSPPALSGETQYF. The CDR3 coding sequence is TGTGCCAGCTCACCACCCGCCCTCTCGGGAGAGACCCAGTACTTC.

The chain has TRBV27 and TRBJ1-1; D is perhaps TRBD1 (6 bases). Germline V gene data show CDR1 as MNHEY and CDR2 as SMNVEV (reference sequence). CDR3 length equals 17 residues. The V end lost 0 bases, the J end lost 2 bases, and 16 bases lay between the germline ends. The CDR3 DNA is TGTGCCAGCAGTTTATCGGGTCCCGGAGGGGGAAACACTGAAGCTTTCTTT. It specifies CASSLSGPGGGNTEAFF.

In regard to this clonotype: This may be a read error: a much more frequent sequence differs by one nucleotide. The CDR3 DNA is TGTGCCAGCAGTCCTCACCCGGGCCTTACAGTCGATCCGCAGTATTTT. As protein: CASSPHPGLTVDPQYF. This chain links TRBV12-3 or TRBV12-4 with TRBJ2-3; D gene ambiguous. The CDR3 totals 16 residues. V was trimmed by 5 bases and J by 10 bases, leaving 25 bases between them.

CDR3 sequence reads: CSARTTGTKTDTQYF. In DNA form, the CDR3 reads TGCAGTGCTAGAACCACCGGGACCAAGACAGATACGCAGTATTTT. The chain has TRBV20-1 and TRBJ2-3; tentatively, D is TRBD1 or TRBD2 (5 bases each). CDR1 and CDR2 from the germline V gene are DFQATT and SNEGSKA (reference sequence). The V end lost 2 bases, the J end lost 3 bases, and 15 bases lay between the germline ends. The CDR3 consists of 15 residues.

On this clonotype: This could be a read error, since a much larger clone is one nucleotide away. The chain employs TRBV7-2 and TRBJ2-1; D is possibly TRBD1 (6 bases). V gave up 5 bases and J gave up 13 bases, with 21 bases separating them. Germline loops: CDR1 SGHTA, CDR2 FQGNSA. The CDR3 has 14 residues. In DNA form, the CDR3 reads TGTGCCAGCAGCCCCTCAGGGGACCAAGAGACCCAGTTCTTC. Translation: CASSPSGDQETQFF.

CDR3 bases: TGCAGTGCTAGAATAACAGGGGGGGGCTATGGCTACACCTTC. Translating it yields CSARITGGGYGYTF. The chain links TRBV20-1 to TRBJ1-2, with 8 bases aligning to TRBD1. Germline V gene lookup returns CDR1 DFQATT and CDR2 SNEGSKA (reference sequence). The CDR3 consists of 14 residues. Trimming took 2 bases from V and 4 from J; bases not matched to a gene: 6.

This rearrangement joins TRBV5-1 to TRBJ1-2; 7 nucleotides match TRBD1. The CDR3 length is 15 residues. Trimming removed 2 bases from V and 2 bases from J; junction bases left unmatched: 6. CDR1 SGHRS and CDR2 YFSETQ come from the germline V gene. CDR3 in DNA: TGCGCCAGCAGCTTAGGGGACAGAGAAAACTATGGCTACACCTTC. This gives the protein CASSLGDRENYGYTF.

The table lists this clonotype with a few counts. V gene TRBV5-1 combines with J gene TRBJ2-3, with D tentatively TRBD1 (6 bases). Deletions cut 3 bases from V and 4 bases from J, with 12 bases between. There are 14 residues in the CDR3. Germline CDR1 SGHRS, CDR2 YFSETQ. The CDR3 DNA is TGCGCCAGCAGCTCCACCACAGGGCCAGATACGCAGTATTTT. This gives the protein CASSSTTGPDTQYF.

The genes are TRBV4-1 and TRBJ2-1, with 9 bases aligning to TRBD2. V lost 5 bases to trimming and J lost 9 bases; unmatched junction nucleotides: 14. CDR1 is MGHRA and CDR2 is YSYEKL in the germline V gene. The CDR3 runs 16 residues. The CDR3 DNA reads TGCGCCAGCAGCTCGCATTTAGCGGGAGTCGTCGGTGAGCAGTTCTTC. Protein sequence: CASSSHLAGVVGEQFF.

This clonotype has more than one count but fewer than ten. This chain joins TRBV5-4 and TRBJ2-7; TRBD1 agrees at 7 bases. Germline CDR1 reads SGHNT; CDR2 reads YYREEE (reference sequence). The CDR3 is 17 amino acids. V lost 0 bases and J lost 1; bases outside the gene matches: 10. CDR3 residues: CASSLAKVTGISYEQYF. The CDR3 DNA reads TGTGCCAGCAGCTTGGCCAAGGTGACAGGGATTTCCTACGAGCAGTACTTC.

V and J are TRBV7-2 and TRBJ1-4; maybe TRBD1 (6 bases). This CDR3 comprises 14 residues. Germline V gives CDR1 SGHTA, CDR2 FQGNSA. The V end was cut by 5 bases, the J end by 8 bases, with 15 bases between. The CDR3 region is CASSVQGEEEKLFF. The CDR3 nucleotides read TGTGCCAGCAGCGTACAGGGAGAAGAAGAAAAACTGTTTTTT.

This clonotype was counted a few times. The CDR3 DNA reads TGTGCCAGCTCACCCGACTCCCAACCCTATGGCTACACCTTC. Protein product: CASSPDSQPYGYTF. J is TRBJ1-2 and V is TRBV18; D is undetermined. This CDR3 is built from 14 residues. CDR1 is KGHSH and CDR2 is LQKENI in the germline V gene. Trimming removed 3 bases at V and 4 bases at J, with 12 bases between.

V usage is TRBV3-1 and J usage is TRBJ2-7; 8 bases match TRBD2. The length of the CDR3 is 15 residues. The trim removed 4 bases at V and 7 bases at J, leaving 12 bases unmatched. Germline-derived CDR1 and CDR2 are LGHDT and YNNKEL (reference sequence). The CDR3: CASSPGGASYNEQYF. DNA for the CDR3: TGTGCCAGCAGCCCCGGGGGGGCCAGTTACAATGAGCAGTACTTC.

The rearrangement links TRBV6-5 to TRBJ2-1; weak D call: TRBD1 (5 bases). Germline V gene sequence: CDR1 MNHEY, CDR2 SVGAGI. CDR3 length: 13 residues. V was shortened by 5 bases and J by 6 bases, with 11 bases between the two germline ends. The CDR3, as DNA: TGTGCCAGCAGTCCGTCCCAGGGCAATGAGCAGTTCTTC. It yields the protein CASSPSQGNEQFF.

This chain links TRBV7-3 with TRBJ2-3, with 8 bases fitting TRBD2. With V trimmed by 7 bases and J by 4 bases, 7 bases remained unmatched. CDR3 length: 14 amino acids. Germline V gene sequence: CDR1 SGHTA, CDR2 FQGTGA. The CDR3 DNA follows: TGTGCCAGCACCCTCGGGAGGGGTGCAGATACGCAGTATTTT. It translates to CASTLGRGADTQYF. The complete variable domain, with remaining parts taken from reference TRBV7-3 and TRBJ2-3, reads GAGVSQTPSNKVTEKGKYVELRCDPISGHTALYWYRQSLGQGPEFLIYFQGTGAADDSGLPNDRFFAVRPEGSVSTLKIQRTERGDSAVYLCASTLGRGADTQYFGPGTRLTVL.